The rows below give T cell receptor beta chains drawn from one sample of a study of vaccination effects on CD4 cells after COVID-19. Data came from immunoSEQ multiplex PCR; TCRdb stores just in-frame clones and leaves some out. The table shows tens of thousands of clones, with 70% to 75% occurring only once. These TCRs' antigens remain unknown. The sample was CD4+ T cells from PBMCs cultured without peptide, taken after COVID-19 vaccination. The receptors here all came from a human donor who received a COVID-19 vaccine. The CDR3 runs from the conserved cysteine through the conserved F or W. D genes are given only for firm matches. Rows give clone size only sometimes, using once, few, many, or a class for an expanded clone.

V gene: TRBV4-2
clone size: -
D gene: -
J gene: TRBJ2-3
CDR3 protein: CASSQSRGNTQYF
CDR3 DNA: TGTGCCAGCAGCCAGTCCCGGGGGAATACGCAGTATTTT

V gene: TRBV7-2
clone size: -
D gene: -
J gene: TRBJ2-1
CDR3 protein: CASSSLVRDEQFF
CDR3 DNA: TGTGCCAGCAGCTCCCTCGTCAGGGATGAGCAGTTCTTC

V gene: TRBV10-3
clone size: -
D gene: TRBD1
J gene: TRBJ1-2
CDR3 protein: CAISDFPGQGAGYGYTF
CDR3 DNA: TGTGCCATCAGTGATTTCCCGGGACAGGGGGCAGGCTATGGCTACACCTTC

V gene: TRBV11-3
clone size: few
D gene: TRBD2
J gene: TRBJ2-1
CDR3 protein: CASSLDGASGGNNEQFF
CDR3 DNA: TGTGCCAGCAGCTTAGATGGGGCTAGCGGGGGAAACAATGAGCAGTTCTTC

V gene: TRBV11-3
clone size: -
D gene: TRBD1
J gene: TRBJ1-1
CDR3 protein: CASSSTGATEAFF
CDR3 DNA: TGTGCCAGCAGCTCAACAGGGGCAACTGAAGCTTTCTTT

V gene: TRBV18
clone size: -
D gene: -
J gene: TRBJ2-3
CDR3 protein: CASSPTPGPRTDTQYF
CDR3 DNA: TGTGCCAGCTCACCTACGCCGGGACCCCGCACAGATACGCAGTATTTT

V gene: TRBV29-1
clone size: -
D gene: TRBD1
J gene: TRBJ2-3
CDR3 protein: CSVGQGWGTDTQYF
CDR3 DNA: TGCAGCGTTGGACAGGGGTGGGGCACAGATACGCAGTATTTT

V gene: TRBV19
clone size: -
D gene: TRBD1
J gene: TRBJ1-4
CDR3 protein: CATALGTGREKLFF
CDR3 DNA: TGTGCCACGGCCCTGGGGACAGGGCGTGAAAAACTGTTTTTT

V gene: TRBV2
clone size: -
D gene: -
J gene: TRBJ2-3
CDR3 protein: CATEGGGDTQYF
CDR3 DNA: TGTGCCACAGAGGGGGGGGGAGATACGCAGTATTTT

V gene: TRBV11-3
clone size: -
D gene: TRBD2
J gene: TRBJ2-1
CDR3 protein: CASSSPSGGALNEQFF
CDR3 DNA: TGTGCCAGCAGCTCCCCTAGCGGGGGGGCCCTCAATGAGCAGTTCTTC

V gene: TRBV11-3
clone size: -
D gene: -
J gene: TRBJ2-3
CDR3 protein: CASSFWGRGDTQYF
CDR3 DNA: TGTGCCAGCAGCTTTTGGGGGCGCGGAGATACGCAGTATTTT

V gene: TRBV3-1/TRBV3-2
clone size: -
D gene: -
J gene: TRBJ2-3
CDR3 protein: CASSPTRHTDTQYF
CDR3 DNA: TGTGCCAGCAGCCCTACTCGTCACACAGATACGCAGTATTTT

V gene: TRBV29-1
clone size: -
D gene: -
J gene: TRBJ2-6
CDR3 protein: CSVVRGTGANVLTF
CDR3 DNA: TGCAGCGTTGTAAGAGGGACTGGGGCCAACGTCCTGACTTTC

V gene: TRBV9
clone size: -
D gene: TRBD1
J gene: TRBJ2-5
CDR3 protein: CASSAGQATGRTETQYF
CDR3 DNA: TGTGCCAGCAGCGCGGGACAGGCTACCGGGCGGACGGAGACCCAGTACTTC